This TCR beta chain was sequenced during a study of vaccination and CD4 T cells after COVID-19. Background on the study: Two of the convalescents were Hispanic, and the group consisted of six males and four females. Post-vaccine sampling followed dose two by a median approximately 74 days (range 14 to 241).

The treatment denotes: approximately 9-day PBMC culture with coronavirus spike peptide pools or control peptides (ViraFEST assay). The collection of CD4+ T cells from the unexposed donor took place before the COVID-19 pandemic (2011-2018). PBMCs were cultured at two million per well with approximately 9.3 IU/ml IL-2 and approximately 9.7 ug/ml peptide pools. Researchers used the Oncomine TCR Beta short-read assay to sequence DNA from cultured CD4+ T cells. Extraction of genomic DNA was performed on cultured CD4+ T cells. One entry per CDR3 protein, called by TCRdb with MiXCR from the PCR reads. Among about 8,200 distinct CDR3 sequences listed, over 45% were seen once. V dropped 4 bases and J dropped 0; count of bases not matched to a gene: 6. CDR1 SEHNR and CDR2 FQNEAQ come from the germline V gene (reference sequence). This CDR3 comprises 16 residues. As regards this clonotype: What it recognizes is unknown.

The sample was CD4+ T cells from blood, cultured in vitro. This TCR derives from a human donor in good health. The V and J genes are TRBV7-9 and TRBJ2-1; 7 nucleotides match TRBD1. CDR3 region: CASSSRQGDSYNEQFF. CDR3 in DNA: TGTGCCAGCAGCTCTCGACAGGGAGACTCCTACAATGAGCAGTTCTTC.